The 8 T cell receptor beta chains below were found in one sample sequenced in a study of blood T cell repertoires in COVID-19. The repertoire was sequenced with immunoSEQ multiplex PCR; TCRdb's copy has only in-frame clones and lacks some. Of 300,000 to 350,000 clones in the sample, around 83% were seen once. Sequenced: peripheral blood. Source of these receptors: a young man with active or convalescent COVID-19.

This clone has just one count. The chain has TRBV6-7 and TRBJ1-1, with D possibly matching TRBD1 (6 bases). TRBV6-7 is identified as an open reading frame with a role that is uncertain. CDR3 size: 14 residues. V lost 5 bases and J lost 1, with 11 bases in between. This CDR3 is CASSVRTANTEAFF. As DNA, the CDR3 is TGTGCCAGCAGTGTGCGGACAGCGAACACTGAAGCTTTCTTT.

The chain combines TRBV10-2 with TRBJ1-6; D may be TRBD1 (5 bases). Germline CDR1 reads WSHSY; CDR2 reads SAAADI. Trimming removed 8 bases from V and 0 bases from J, with 14 bases in between. This CDR3 is built from 16 residues. The chain's CDR3 is CASGAGDYSYNSPLHF. CDR3 nucleotide sequence: TGCGCCAGCGGGGCGGGGGACTACTCCTATAATTCACCCCTCCACTTT.

The rearrangement uses TRBV5-4 and TRBJ1-1, with D perhaps matching TRBD1 (5 bases). CDR1 and CDR2 from the germline V gene are SGHNT and YYREEE (reference sequence). The CDR3 extends over 13 amino acids. The V end lost 4 bases, the J end lost 6 bases, and 13 bases lay between the germline ends. CDR3 region: CASSQTVQSEAFF. The CDR3 DNA follows: TGTGCCAGCAGCCAGACAGTACAGTCTGAAGCTTTCTTT.

The chain employs TRBV10-3 and TRBJ2-7; a possible D gene is TRBD2 (5 bases). The germline CDR1 and CDR2 sequences are ENHRY and SYGVKD. The V gene lost 3 bases and the J gene lost 0 bases, with 6 bases spanning the gap. The CDR3 contains 13 residues. CDR3 coding DNA: TGTGCCATCAGTGATGGGAGCTCCTACGAGCAGTACTTC. Translation: CAISDGSSYEQYF.

The chain couples TRBV7-9 to TRBJ2-1; D unresolved. The CDR3 extends over 16 amino acids. Trimming stripped 2 bases from V and 2 bases from J, with 13 bases between. Germline lookup yields CDR1 SEHNR and CDR2 FQNEAQ (reference sequence). CDR3 residues: CASSLQTPVAYNEQFF. CDR3 sequence (DNA): TGTGCCAGCAGCTTACAAACCCCTGTAGCCTACAATGAGCAGTTCTTC.

V and J are TRBV5-1 and TRBJ1-3; tentative D call: TRBD1 (5 bases). The V gene lost 4 bases and the J gene lost 2 bases, with 13 bases spanning the gap. The CDR3 contains 15 residues. The germline gives CDR1 SGHRS, CDR2 YFSETQ. CDR3 sequence (DNA): TGCGCCAGCAGCGCAGGGAACTCGCCTGGAAACACCATATATTTT. Its protein product is CASSAGNSPGNTIYF.

V usage is TRBV19 and J usage is TRBJ1-1, with a tentative D call TRBD1 (5 bases). V lost 3 bases to trimming and J lost 5 bases, with 16 bases between them. The length of the CDR3 is 15 residues. Per germline, CDR1 LNHDA and CDR2 SQIVND (reference sequence). The CDR3 region is CASSIAARAGTEAFF. The CDR3 coding sequence is TGTGCCAGTAGTATTGCGGCCAGGGCGGGAACTGAAGCTTTCTTT.

This rearrangement joins TRBV13 to TRBJ2-7; TRBD2 agrees at 11 bases. The J segment lost 1 base and the V segment lost 5 bases, leaving 4 bases of the junction unmatched. The CDR3 is 15 residues long. Germline values: CDR1 PRHDT, CDR2 FYEKMQ (reference sequence). The chain's CDR3 is CASSHSSGGSYEQYF. CDR3 bases: TGTGCCAGCAGCCATTCTAGCGGGGGGTCCTACGAGCAGTACTTC.